This note documents a single TCR beta chain sequence. The antigen is not known. cDNA reverse transcribed from extracted RNA served as the sequencing template. TCRdb's table, derived via immunoSEQ multiplex PCR, lists solely in-frame clones and lacks some. This sample yields 180,000 or so clones, of which approximately 62% are seen a single time; 1.5% to 2% belongs to the top ten. Germline V gene data show CDR1 as SQVTM and CDR2 as ANQGSEA. Between the trimmed V and J ends, which lost 6 bases and 6 bases, there was a span of 17 bases. This CDR3 is built from 13 residues. This sample was included in a study of CD8+ T cells in alopecia areata. Across the study: Tofacitinib treatment spanned 6 to 18 months, with 6 months off drug afterward.

General study results and limits: More clonal than normal scalp was lesional scalp, particularly alopecia totalis/universalis. The study also sequences resident alphabeta T cells of normal skin in scalp samples.

In alopecia areata patients, both lesional scalp punch biopsies and peripheral blood were collected. V usage is TRBV29-1 and J usage is TRBJ1-1; unclear D gene. Here the sequenced sample was CD4+ T cells sorted from blood, taken at week 0. The source is a human donor with alopecia areata. DNA of the CDR3: TGCAGCGTCGTACAGCGTCAGGCTGCTGAAGCTTTCTTT. Its protein is CSVVQRQAAEAFF.